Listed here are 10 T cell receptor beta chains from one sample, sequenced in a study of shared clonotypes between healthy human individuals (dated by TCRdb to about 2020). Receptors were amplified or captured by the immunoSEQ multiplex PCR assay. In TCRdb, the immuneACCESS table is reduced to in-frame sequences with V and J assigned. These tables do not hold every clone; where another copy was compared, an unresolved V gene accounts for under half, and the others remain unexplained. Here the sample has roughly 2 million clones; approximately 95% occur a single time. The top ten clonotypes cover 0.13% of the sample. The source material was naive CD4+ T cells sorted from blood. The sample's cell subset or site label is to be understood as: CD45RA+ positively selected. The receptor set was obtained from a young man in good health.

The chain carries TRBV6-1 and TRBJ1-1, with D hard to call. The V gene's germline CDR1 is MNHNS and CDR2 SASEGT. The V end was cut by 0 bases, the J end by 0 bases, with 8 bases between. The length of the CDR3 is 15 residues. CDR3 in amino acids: CASSEAQIMNTEAFF. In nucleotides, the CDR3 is TGTGCCAGCAGTGAAGCGCAGATCATGAACACTGAAGCTTTCTTT.

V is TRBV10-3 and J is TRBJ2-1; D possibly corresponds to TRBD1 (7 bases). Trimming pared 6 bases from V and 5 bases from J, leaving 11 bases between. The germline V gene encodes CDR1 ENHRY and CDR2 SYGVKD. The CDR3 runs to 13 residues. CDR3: CAIRSRGDNEQFF. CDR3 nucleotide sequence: TGTGCCATCAGGAGCAGGGGGGACAATGAGCAGTTCTTC.

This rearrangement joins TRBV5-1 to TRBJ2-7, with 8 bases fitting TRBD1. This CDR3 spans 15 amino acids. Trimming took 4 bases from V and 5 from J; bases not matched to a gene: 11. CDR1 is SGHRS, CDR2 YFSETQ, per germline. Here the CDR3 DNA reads TGCGCCAGCAGCCAGGGACAGGCTATAAGGGACGAGCAGTACTTC. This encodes CASSQGQAIRDEQYF.

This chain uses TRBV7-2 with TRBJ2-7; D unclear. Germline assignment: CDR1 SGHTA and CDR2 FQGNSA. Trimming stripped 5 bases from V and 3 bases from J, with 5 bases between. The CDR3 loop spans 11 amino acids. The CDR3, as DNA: TGTGCCAGCAGCGGATACTACGAGCAGTACTTC. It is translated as CASSGYYEQYF.

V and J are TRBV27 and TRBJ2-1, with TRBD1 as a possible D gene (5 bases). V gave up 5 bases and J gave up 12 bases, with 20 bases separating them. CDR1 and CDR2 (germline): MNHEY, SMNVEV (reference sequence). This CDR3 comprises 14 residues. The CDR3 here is CASSTARAGVVQFF. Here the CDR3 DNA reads TGTGCCAGCAGTACAGCCAGGGCAGGTGTAGTGCAGTTCTTC.

This CDR3 reads CASSEDSYATYEQYF. For the CDR3, the DNA is TGTGCCAGCAGTGAGGACAGTTACGCGACCTACGAGCAGTACTTC. The V gene is TRBV27, the J gene TRBJ2-7, with TRBD1 as a possible D gene (6 bases). Germline CDR1 MNHEY, CDR2 SMNVEV (reference sequence). There are 15 residues in the CDR3. V lost 5 bases, J lost 2 bases, and 16 bases lay in between.

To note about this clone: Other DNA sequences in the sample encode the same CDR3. In DNA, the CDR3 is TGCGCCAGCAGCTTGTCGGGGGACTATGGCTACACCTTC. It translates to CASSLSGDYGYTF. The chain carries TRBV5-1 and TRBJ1-2, with D possibly matching TRBD1 (5 bases). CDR1 and CDR2 from the germline V gene are SGHRS and YFSETQ. This CDR3 comprises 13 residues. V was clipped by 1 base and J by 3 bases, with 7 bases between them.

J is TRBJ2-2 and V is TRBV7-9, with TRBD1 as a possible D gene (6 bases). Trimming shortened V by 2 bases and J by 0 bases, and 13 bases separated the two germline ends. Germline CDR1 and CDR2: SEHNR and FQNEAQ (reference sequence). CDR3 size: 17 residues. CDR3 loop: CASSLIPQGPNTGELFF. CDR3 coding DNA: TGTGCCAGCAGCTTAATCCCACAGGGTCCGAACACCGGGGAGCTGTTTTTT.

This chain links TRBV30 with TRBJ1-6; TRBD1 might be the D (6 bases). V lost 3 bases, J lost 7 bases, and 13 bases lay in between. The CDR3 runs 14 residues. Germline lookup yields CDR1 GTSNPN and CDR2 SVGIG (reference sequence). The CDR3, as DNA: TGTGCCTGGAGCCCTGGGGACACCAATTCACCCCTCCACTTT. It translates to CAWSPGDTNSPLHF.

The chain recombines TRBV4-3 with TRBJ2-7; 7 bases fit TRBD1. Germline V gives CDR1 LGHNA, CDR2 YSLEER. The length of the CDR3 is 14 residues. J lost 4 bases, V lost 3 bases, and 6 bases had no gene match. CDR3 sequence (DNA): TGCGCCAGCAGCCAGGGGGACAGTCCATACGAGCAGTACTTC. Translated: CASSQGDSPYEQYF.